The T cell receptor beta chain described here comes from a study of T cells in localized non-small cell lung cancer. Overall study results and limits: It was uninvolved adjacent lung that showed the highest T cell clonality, exceeding tumor. Paired adjacent lung recovered a median around 62 of the top 100 tumor clones.

Germline V gene data show CDR1 as SNHLY and CDR2 as FYNNEI. With 10 bases removed from V and 8 bases from J, the gap between germline ends came to 19 bases. This CDR3 is 13 amino acids long. Clones were sequenced by immunoSEQ multiplex PCR, and TCRdb holds only the in-frame ones, with some missing. The data hold 5,500 to 7,000 clones, with roughly 88% observed a single time. Details on this clone: Its antigen is unidentified.

The chain is built from TRBV2 and TRBJ2-3; a possible D gene is TRBD1 (7 bases). This specimen was peripheral blood mononuclear cells, taken before any cancer treatment. The TCR sequence derives from a female donor over 55 with stage II lung adenocarcinoma. The CDR3 reads CATRGEGRSTQYF. The CDR3 bases are TGTGCCACCAGGGGGGAAGGGCGCAGTACGCAGTATTTT.